One T cell receptor beta chain is described in this entry. The antigen remains undetermined. Per the original methods: Per-library CDR3 reads ranged about 2 to 4 million; clonotypes, ~85,000 to ~500,000. TCRdb reanalysed the 5' RACE reads using MiXCR and keeps one entry per CDR3 protein. The V and J calls here are based on TCRdb, not the publication. The repertoire holds around 380,000 distinct CDR3 sequences, with over 25% as singletons. CDR1 is DFQATT and CDR2 is SNEGSKA in the germline V gene (reference sequence). The CDR3 is 13 amino acids. Between the trimmed V and J ends, which lost 6 bases and 1 base, there was a span of 12 bases. The sample belongs to a study of identical twins' blood T cells. Findings and caveats of the study: Environmental influences on twin similarity could not be excluded.

The sequencing sample was made of PBMCs. The TCR was taken from a woman between 18 and 49 years old in good health. The chain recombines TRBV20-1 with TRBJ1-1; D is ambiguous. CDR3 in amino acids: CSARPFSNTEAFF. CDR3 nucleotide sequence: TGCAGTGCCAGACCCTTTTCGAACACTGAAGCTTTCTTT.